The rows below give T cell receptor beta chains drawn from one sample of a study of blood T cells in healthy people across ages. TCRdb reprocessed the 5' RACE reads with MiXCR, giving one entry per CDR3 protein. The sample yields nearly 800,000 distinct CDR3 sequences, roughly 25% seen once. These data were also filed under a second study, of T cells of mothers and their children.

Sequencing used blood. The receptors originated from a boy younger than 18 in good health. The conserved cysteine and the conserved F or W are not part of the CDR3 here. A D gene is named only where the DNA matches it firmly.

D | J | V | CDR3
- | - | TRBV2 | ASSEQGGASYEQY
- | TRBJ1-1 | TRBV7-2 | ASSGTGFSEAF
- | TRBJ1-1 | TRBV11-2 | ASSLLQGIYSTEAF
TRBD1 | - | TRBV7-9 | ASSNDRGVGYEQY
- | TRBJ2-1 | TRBV5-1 | ASSLYRDEQF
TRBD1 | TRBJ2-7 | TRBV29-1 | SVGQENSYEQY
- | TRBJ2-7 | TRBV5-8 | ASRTPGTMLSYEQY
TRBD1 | TRBJ1-1 | TRBV5-1 | ASSYPTGANTEAF
TRBD2 | TRBJ2-1 | TRBV7-8 | ASRPWVRELWNEQF
- | TRBJ2-7 | TRBV7-9 | ASRGDLSSYEQY
- | - | TRBV6-2/TRBV6-3 | ATRGPVWRGNYEQY
- | TRBJ2-1 | TRBV6-5 | ASSSPGKEQF
- | TRBJ1-1 | TRBV19 | ASSIGTVEAF
- | TRBJ2-6 | TRBV25-1 | ASSRRGANVLT
- | TRBJ2-1 | TRBV9 | ASSVEGDSSYNEQF
- | TRBJ1-6 | TRBV11-2 | ASSWDPSNSPLH
TRBD2 | TRBJ2-5 | TRBV4-2 | ASSQEVGTSGSGLGAQY
- | TRBJ2-7 | TRBV28 | ASSIGEYEQY
- | - | TRBV10-3 | AISERGTIHEQF
- | TRBJ1-6 | TRBV28 | ASSTLISPLH
- | TRBJ2-5 | TRBV6-2/TRBV6-3 | ASSHLEREETQY
- | TRBJ2-7 | TRBV29-1 | SVESPETYEQY
TRBD1 | TRBJ1-4 | TRBV29-1 | SVEQGGYEKLF
- | TRBJ2-1 | TRBV5-4 | ASSLALANEQF
- | TRBJ2-7 | TRBV4-3 | ASSQTGRGYEQY
- | TRBJ2-5 | TRBV5-1 | ASRLAQETQY
- | TRBJ2-3 | TRBV7-2 | ASSTFSSAITDTQY
TRBD2 | TRBJ2-7 | TRBV7-2 | ASSPPTSGGPYEQY
TRBD1 | - | TRBV9 | ASSVEGQGYAYEQY
TRBD2 | TRBJ2-7 | TRBV29-1 | SVPRTGGEQY
TRBD1 | TRBJ1-1 | TRBV7-3 | ASSWDRSYTEAF
TRBD1 | TRBJ1-2 | TRBV7-3 | ASRDPTGGYGYT
- | TRBJ2-3 | TRBV10-3 | AISETGASTDTQY
TRBD2 | TRBJ2-3 | TRBV12-3/TRBV12-4 | ASTSIPGTSFGDTQY
- | TRBJ2-1 | TRBV7-2 | ASSGLTGGNEQF
TRBD1 | TRBJ1-5 | TRBV4-3 | ASSSGTGSNQPQH
- | TRBJ2-3 | TRBV4-1 | ASSQESRVTDTQY